A selection of T cell receptor beta chains follows, all from one sample in a study of T cell responses to AZD1222 COVID-19 vaccine. TCRdb's table, derived via immunoSEQ multiplex PCR, lists solely in-frame clones and lacks some. Altogether around 71,000 clones are present, roughly 80% being singletons, with the ten largest covering over 11%. Source: peripheral blood, taken 28 days after the second AZD1222 dose. These TCRs come from an adult who received the AZD1222 COVID-19 vaccine. Both conserved end residues are part of each CDR3. The D gene is left open where the match is weak. The size entry is marked missing in some rows and otherwise reads once, few, many or a size class.

V gene: TRBV6-1
clone size: .
J gene: TRBJ1-2
D gene: .
CDR3 protein: CASSEGRGGGYTF
CDR3 DNA: TGTGCCAGCAGTGAAGGCAGGGGTGGTGGCTACACCTTC

V gene: TRBV28
clone size: .
J gene: TRBJ1-2
D gene: .
CDR3 protein: CASSPMRVGYTF
CDR3 DNA: TGTGCCAGCAGTCCCATGAGGGTTGGCTACACCTTC

V gene: TRBV10-3
clone size: .
J gene: TRBJ1-1
D gene: .
CDR3 protein: CAISESSETEAFF
CDR3 DNA: TGTGCCATCAGTGAGTCGAGTGAAACTGAAGCTTTCTTT

V gene: TRBV6-5
clone size: .
J gene: TRBJ2-7
D gene: .
CDR3 protein: CASSKPGVYEQYF
CDR3 DNA: TGTGCCAGCAGTAAACCGGGGGTTTACGAGCAGTACTTC

V gene: TRBV11-3
clone size: medium-sized
J gene: TRBJ2-6
D gene: .
CDR3 protein: CASSLGEEVSGANVLTF
CDR3 DNA: TGTGCCAGCAGCTTAGGGGAGGAAGTATCTGGGGCCAACGTCCTGACTTTC

V gene: TRBV7-9
clone size: .
J gene: TRBJ2-7
D gene: .
CDR3 protein: CASSFVDGGREVYEQYF
CDR3 DNA: TGTGCCAGCAGCTTTGTTGACGGGGGGCGCGAGGTCTACGAGCAGTACTTC

V gene: TRBV10-3
clone size: .
J gene: TRBJ1-1
D gene: .
CDR3 protein: CAIRSDRLNTEAFF
CDR3 DNA: TGTGCCATCAGGAGCGACAGGCTAAACACTGAAGCTTTCTTT

V gene: TRBV4-3
clone size: .
J gene: TRBJ2-5
D gene: .
CDR3 protein: CASSQAPGTQETQYF
CDR3 DNA: TGCGCCAGCAGCCAAGCGCCGGGGACCCAAGAGACCCAGTACTTC

V gene: TRBV6-5
clone size: .
J gene: TRBJ2-3
D gene: .
CDR3 protein: CASSYSLGRTDTQYF
CDR3 DNA: TGTGCCAGCAGTTACTCTCTCGGGCGCACAGATACGCAGTATTTT

V gene: TRBV10-2
clone size: .
J gene: TRBJ2-1
D gene: .
CDR3 protein: CASSESIRLIQVGEQFF
CDR3 DNA: TGCGCCAGCAGTGAGTCGATTCGCCTGATTCAGGTCGGTGAGCAGTTCTTC

V gene: TRBV4-1
clone size: once
J gene: TRBJ1-4
D gene: TRBD1
CDR3 protein: CASSLGGQGSTTNEKLFF
CDR3 DNA: TGCGCCAGCAGCCTAGGTGGACAGGGCAGTACAACTAATGAAAAACTGTTTTTT

V gene: TRBV18
clone size: .
J gene: TRBJ1-2
D gene: TRBD1
CDR3 protein: CASSPGQDYGYTF
CDR3 DNA: TGTGCCAGCTCACCGGGACAGGACTATGGCTACACCTTC

V gene: TRBV2
clone size: .
J gene: TRBJ1-4
D gene: TRBD1
CDR3 protein: CASSEGQGPNEKLFF
CDR3 DNA: TGTGCCAGCAGTGAGGGACAGGGGCCTAATGAAAAACTGTTTTTT

V gene: TRBV4-2
clone size: .
J gene: TRBJ2-2
D gene: .
CDR3 protein: CASSQDVGGELFF
CDR3 DNA: TGTGCCAGCAGCCAAGACGTGGGCGGGGAGCTGTTTTTT

V gene: TRBV9
clone size: .
J gene: TRBJ1-2
D gene: .
CDR3 protein: CASSVDLSPRGYGYTF
CDR3 DNA: TGTGCCAGCAGCGTAGATTTGTCTCCAAGAGGGTATGGCTACACCTTC

V gene: TRBV3-1/TRBV3-2
clone size: .
J gene: TRBJ1-2
D gene: .
CDR3 protein: CASSQDKGLTNGYTF
CDR3 DNA: TGTGCCAGCAGCCAAGATAAGGGGTTAACGAATGGCTACACCTTC

V gene: TRBV2
clone size: .
J gene: TRBJ2-7
D gene: .
CDR3 protein: CASSEWPRGREQYF
CDR3 DNA: TGTGCCAGCAGTGAATGGCCCCGTGGTAGGGAGCAGTACTTC

V gene: TRBV27
clone size: .
J gene: TRBJ1-6
D gene: .
CDR3 protein: CASSIRRGGDSPLHF
CDR3 DNA: TGTGCCAGCAGTATACGGCGGGGAGGAGATTCACCCCTCCACTTT

V gene: TRBV4-1
clone size: once
J gene: TRBJ1-6
D gene: TRBD1
CDR3 protein: CASSQYRGGQTLHF
CDR3 DNA: TGCGCCAGCAGCCAGTACAGGGGGGGGCAGACCCTCCACTTT

V gene: TRBV5-5
clone size: .
J gene: TRBJ1-4
D gene: .
CDR3 protein: CASGWGRGNEKLFF
CDR3 DNA: TGTGCCAGCGGCTGGGGGCGGGGGAATGAAAAACTGTTTTTT

V gene: TRBV6-1
clone size: .
J gene: TRBJ1-2
D gene: TRBD1
CDR3 protein: CASSEDPGTGGYGYTF
CDR3 DNA: TGTGCCAGCAGTGAAGACCCCGGGACAGGGGGCTATGGCTACACCTTC

V gene: TRBV3-1/TRBV3-2
clone size: .
J gene: TRBJ2-6
D gene: .
CDR3 protein: CASSPPPSGANVLTF
CDR3 DNA: TGTGCCAGCAGCCCTCCCCCCTCTGGGGCCAACGTCCTGACTTTC

V gene: TRBV5-4
clone size: .
J gene: TRBJ2-5
D gene: TRBD1
CDR3 protein: CASSLGQGAQETQYF
CDR3 DNA: TGTGCCAGCAGCCTTGGACAGGGGGCGCAAGAGACCCAGTACTTC

V gene: TRBV5-1
clone size: .
J gene: TRBJ1-1
D gene: TRBD1
CDR3 protein: CASSLEDRVNEAFF
CDR3 DNA: TGCGCCAGCAGCTTGGAAGACAGGGTGAATGAAGCTTTCTTT

V gene: TRBV7-7
clone size: .
J gene: TRBJ1-6
D gene: TRBD1
CDR3 protein: CASSSNPRDRAPLHF
CDR3 DNA: TGTGCTAGCAGCTCCAACCCCCGGGACAGAGCACCCCTCCACTTT

V gene: TRBV10-3
clone size: .
J gene: TRBJ1-5
D gene: .
CDR3 protein: CAISAASIGDNQPQHF
CDR3 DNA: TGTGCCATCAGTGCCGCCTCCATAGGGGACAATCAGCCCCAGCATTTT

V gene: TRBV5-1
clone size: .
J gene: TRBJ2-7
D gene: TRBD2
CDR3 protein: CASSFSSGYEQYF
CDR3 DNA: TGCGCCAGCAGCTTTTCTAGCGGCTACGAGCAGTACTTC

V gene: TRBV5-6
clone size: .
J gene: TRBJ1-1
D gene: .
CDR3 protein: CASSGGPRDTEAFF
CDR3 DNA: TGTGCCAGCAGCGGGGGTCCGAGGGACACTGAAGCTTTCTTT

V gene: TRBV27
clone size: .
J gene: TRBJ2-3
D gene: TRBD2
CDR3 protein: CASSLRAGFSDTQYF
CDR3 DNA: TGTGCCAGCAGTTTGCGAGCGGGGTTCTCAGATACGCAGTATTTT

V gene: TRBV5-8
clone size: .
J gene: TRBJ2-3
D gene: .
CDR3 protein: CASSLRLASTDTQYF
CDR3 DNA: TGTGCCAGCAGCTTACGGCTAGCGAGCACAGATACGCAGTATTTT

V gene: TRBV3-1/TRBV3-2
clone size: few
J gene: TRBJ1-1
D gene: .
CDR3 protein: CASSQELTRDLNTEAFF
CDR3 DNA: TGTGCCAGCAGCCAAGAATTAACGAGAGATCTGAACACTGAAGCTTTCTTT

V gene: TRBV7-8
clone size: .
J gene: TRBJ1-5
D gene: .
CDR3 protein: CASSLVGQRSNQPQHF
CDR3 DNA: TGTGCCAGCAGCTTAGTTGGACAAAGAAGTAATCAGCCCCAGCATTTT

V gene: TRBV9
clone size: .
J gene: TRBJ2-5
D gene: .
CDR3 protein: CASSAGEGGKETQYF
CDR3 DNA: TGTGCCAGCAGCGCCGGGGAGGGGGGTAAAGAGACCCAGTACTTC

V gene: TRBV24-1
clone size: .
J gene: TRBJ2-5
D gene: .
CDR3 protein: CATSVSNQETQYF
CDR3 DNA: TGTGCCACCAGTGTCAGTAACCAAGAGACCCAGTACTTC

V gene: TRBV3-1/TRBV3-2
clone size: .
J gene: TRBJ1-2
D gene: .
CDR3 protein: CASSAETRNNYGYTF
CDR3 DNA: TGTGCCAGCAGCGCGGAAACCAGAAATAACTATGGCTACACCTTC

V gene: TRBV6-2/TRBV6-3
clone size: .
J gene: TRBJ1-4
D gene: .
CDR3 protein: CASSYSILDGYNEKLFF
CDR3 DNA: TGTGCCAGCAGTTACTCGATATTGGATGGGTACAATGAAAAACTGTTTTTT

V gene: TRBV4-1
clone size: .
J gene: TRBJ2-3
D gene: .
CDR3 protein: CASSQVGDTQYF
CDR3 DNA: TGCGCCAGCAGCCAAGTAGGAGATACGCAGTATTTT

V gene: TRBV19
clone size: .
J gene: TRBJ2-3
D gene: .
CDR3 protein: CASSPPTSLTQYF
CDR3 DNA: TGTGCCAGTAGTCCTCCGACTAGTCTTACGCAGTATTTT

V gene: TRBV6-2/TRBV6-3
clone size: .
J gene: TRBJ2-7
D gene: .
CDR3 protein: CASSYLGGRLSGEQYF
CDR3 DNA: TGTGCCAGCAGTTACTTAGGAGGCAGGCTTTCTGGCGAGCAGTACTTC

V gene: TRBV24-1
clone size: .
J gene: TRBJ2-1
D gene: .
CDR3 protein: CATSDPGVGTIDLDEQFF
CDR3 DNA: TGTGCCACCAGTGACCCGGGGGTGGGGACAATCGACTTAGATGAGCAGTTCTTC

V gene: TRBV10-3
clone size: .
J gene: TRBJ2-1
D gene: TRBD2
CDR3 protein: CAISEGAGGDEQFF
CDR3 DNA: TGTGCCATCAGTGAGGGGGCGGGAGGGGATGAGCAGTTCTTC